The sequence of this TCR beta chain was determined in a study of OX40 agonist ivuxolimab in advanced cancers. The ends were cut back, 5 bases at V and 7 bases at J, with 12 bases in the middle. CDR1 and CDR2 (germline): SGHTA, FQGNSA. The CDR3 is 13 amino acids. Libraries were prepared by immunoSEQ multiplex PCR; TCRdb keeps only in-frame clonotypes and omits some of them. The table shows 45,000 to 60,000 clones, with around 85% occurring only once. The chain uses TRBV7-2 and TRBJ1-5, with D maybe TRBD1 (5 bases). Sample: CD4+ or CD8+ T cells sorted from blood, taken in a trial of the OX40 agonist ivuxolimab. The receptor comes from an adult with an advanced solid tumor such as melanoma, head and neck, liver or kidney cancer. The CDR3 loop reads CASSPQGDQPQHF. The CDR3 DNA reads TGTGCCAGCAGCCCGCAGGGCGACCAGCCCCAGCATTTT.